These 28 T cell receptor beta chains were all obtained from the same sample, sequenced in a study of blood T cell repertoires in COVID-19. Profiled with immunoSEQ multiplex PCR; TCRdb holds only in-frame clones, not every one. Of around 300,000 clones in the sample, 90% were seen once. The sequencing sample was made of PBMCs or T cells enriched from blood (not recorded which). Every receptor here comes from a woman aged 25 to 45 who had recovered from COVID-19.

Concerning this clone: The identical CDR3 is also encoded by other nucleotide sequences in the sample. The J gene is TRBJ2-7, the V gene TRBV28; unclear D gene. Trimming stripped 2 bases from V and 3 bases from J, with 8 bases between. CDR1 and CDR2 from the germline V gene are MDHEN and SYDVKM. This CDR3 contains 13 residues. CDR3 in DNA: TGTGCCAGCAGTTTAGGGCTTTACTACGAGCAGTACTTC. Residues: CASSLGLYYEQYF.

The J gene is TRBJ1-5, the V gene TRBV11-2; 8 bases line up with TRBD1. The germline CDR1 and CDR2 sequences are SGHAT and FQNNGV. CDR3 length equals 15 residues. V shed 2 bases, J shed 4 bases, and the junction held 4 bases outside the gene matches. The CDR3 DNA reads as TGTGCCAGCAGCTTATGGACAGGGATGAATCAGCCCCAGCATTTT. Translated, it gives CASSLWTGMNQPQHF.

This rearrangement joins TRBV27 to TRBJ2-3; 9 nucleotides line up with TRBD2. CDR3 size: 15 residues. J lost 3 bases, V lost 5 bases, and 6 bases had no gene match. Germline V lookup: CDR1 MNHEY, CDR2 SMNVEV (reference sequence). Here the CDR3 reads CASSKLAGLTDTQYF. Here the CDR3 DNA reads TGTGCCAGCAGTAAGCTAGCGGGATTAACAGATACGCAGTATTTT.

V gene TRBV7-2 combines with J gene TRBJ2-7; D is perhaps TRBD2 (6 bases). CDR3 length: 14 amino acids. Deletions cut 1 base from V and 7 bases from J, with 14 bases between. CDR1 is SGHTA, CDR2 FQGNSA, per germline. The CDR3 here is CASSLGTGSLEQYF. The DNA of the CDR3 is TGTGCCAGCAGCTTAGGTACCGGGAGTCTAGAGCAGTACTTC.

This chain joins TRBV19 and TRBJ2-7, with no clear D. The germline CDR1 and CDR2 sequences are LNHDA and SQIVND (reference sequence). V lost 6 bases to trimming and J lost 2 bases, with 8 bases between them. The CDR3 runs to 12 residues. The CDR3, as DNA: TGTGCCAGTAGCGCTTCTACCTACGAGCAGTACTTC. It yields the protein CASSASTYEQYF.

The CDR3 loop reads CASSLKSGTGKFEQYF. CDR3 in DNA: TGTGCCAGCAGTTTAAAATCCGGGACAGGGAAGTTCGAGCAGTACTTC. V gene TRBV27 combines with J gene TRBJ2-7; the match to TRBD1 covers 9 bases. J was trimmed by 6 bases and V by 2 bases; bases with no gene match: 11. Germline V lookup: CDR1 MNHEY, CDR2 SMNVEV (reference sequence). The CDR3 contains 16 residues.

This clone has only a few counts. Written as DNA, the CDR3 is TGTGCCAGCAGTCATCCCCCGACAGCTAACACTGAAGCTTTCTTT. This codes for CASSHPPTANTEAFF. The genes are TRBV6-4 and TRBJ1-1; weak D call: TRBD1 (5 bases). CDR3 length: 15 residues. The germline V gene has CDR1 MRHNA and CDR2 SNTAGT. V lost 5 bases and J 2 bases, leaving 15 bases between the germline ends.

V is TRBV4-3 and J is TRBJ2-1; weak D call: TRBD1 (5 bases). CDR3 size: 15 residues. CDR1 is LGHNA, CDR2 YSLEER, per germline. Trimming removed 6 bases at V and 0 bases at J, with 12 bases between. The CDR3 bases are TGCGCCAGCAGACAGACAGAGAGCTCCTACAATGAGCAGTTCTTC. It encodes CASRQTESSYNEQFF.

The rearrangement links TRBV30 to TRBJ1-1; no reliable D call. Trimming left V 0 bases short and J 1 base short, with 6 bases between. The CDR3 is 13 amino acids. Germline CDR1 is GTSNPN and CDR2 is SVGIG (reference sequence). CDR3 coding DNA: TGTGCCTGGAGTGTAGCAGGGAACACTGAAGCTTTCTTT. It translates to CAWSVAGNTEAFF.

V is TRBV6-5 and J is TRBJ2-1, with 7 nucleotides matching TRBD2. This CDR3 is 15 amino acids long. In germline, CDR1 is MNHEY, CDR2 SVGAGI. V dropped 2 bases and J dropped 6; count of bases not matched to a gene: 7. CDR3 in DNA: TGTGCCAGCAGTTACGGGGGGGGAGGGCGCAATGAGCAGTTCTTC. Its protein is CASSYGGGGRNEQFF.

The chain links TRBV5-4 to TRBJ2-5, with 10 positions matching TRBD1. The CDR3 contains 16 residues. Germline V gives CDR1 SGHNT, CDR2 YYREEE (reference sequence). After removal of 1 base from V and 1 base from J, the junction contained 4 bases not matched to a gene. This CDR3 reads CASSLPRQGAQETQYF. The CDR3 region has the DNA TGTGCCAGCAGCTTGCCTAGACAGGGGGCCCAAGAGACCCAGTACTTC.

The chain uses TRBV28 and TRBJ2-7, with D tentatively TRBD1 (5 bases). The V and J ends lost 3 bases and 4 bases respectively, with 19 bases between them. Germline V gene sequence: CDR1 MDHEN, CDR2 SYDVKM. The CDR3 consists of 16 residues. The CDR3 bases are TGTGCCAGCAGTTTCGGCAGGGTACTGGCCGCGTACGAGCAGTACTTC. It is translated as CASSFGRVLAAYEQYF.

In this sample, this clone turned up once. V is TRBV6-5 and J is TRBJ2-3, with unresolved D. The germline CDR1 and CDR2 sequences are MNHEY and SVGAGI. The CDR3 contains 12 residues. The germline V and J ends were trimmed by 10 bases and 5 bases, with 13 bases remaining between them. The CDR3 DNA sequence: TGTGCCACCGACTCCCAGAGAGATACGCAGTATTTT. Translated, it gives CATDSQRDTQYF.

The table lists this clone with many counts. The chain uses TRBV29-1 and TRBJ1-1; D uncertain. Germline V gene lookup returns CDR1 SQVTM and CDR2 ANQGSEA. This CDR3 has 12 residues. Trimming took off 4 bases at V and 5 bases at J, with 11 bases between the two ends. The CDR3 spells CSVVPGETEAFF. The CDR3 DNA sequence: TGCAGCGTTGTTCCCGGAGAAACTGAAGCTTTCTTT.

V is TRBV5-6 and J is TRBJ2-1, with D perhaps matching TRBD2 (6 bases). Germline V gene sequence: CDR1 SGHDT, CDR2 YYEEEE. V was shortened by 0 bases and J by 6 bases, with 16 bases between the two germline ends. This CDR3 has 16 amino acids. The CDR3 nucleotides read TGTGCCAGCAGCTTGGCCTTGGGGGACTTGATCAATGAGCAGTTCTTC. Its translation is CASSLALGDLINEQFF.

The rearrangement joins TRBV7-2 to TRBJ1-1, with TRBD1 as a possible D gene (5 bases). Germline CDR1 SGHTA, CDR2 FQGNSA. Trimming removed 5 bases from V and 4 bases from J, with 14 bases in between. The CDR3 loop spans 14 amino acids. CDR3 in DNA: TGTGCCAGCAGCCCAGGGTATCAGAGCACTGAAGCTTTCTTT. It is translated as CASSPGYQSTEAFF.

This clone was recorded once. The chain uses TRBV29-1 and TRBJ2-1; TRBD1 might be the D (5 bases). Between the trimmed V and J ends, which lost 2 bases and 6 bases, there was a span of 8 bases. The CDR3 spans 12 residues. Germline assignment: CDR1 SQVTM and CDR2 ANQGSEA. CDR3: CSVESQGNEQFF. CDR3 in DNA: TGCAGCGTTGAATCCCAGGGCAATGAGCAGTTCTTC.

V gene TRBV12-3 or TRBV12-4 combines with J gene TRBJ2-2, with D unresolved. The CDR3 runs 12 residues. With 6 bases removed from V and 5 bases from J, the gap between germline ends came to 7 bases. The CDR3: CASSQNTGELFF. CDR3 nucleotide sequence: TGTGCCAGCAGCCAGAATACCGGGGAGCTGTTTTTT.

The chain is built from TRBV10-3 and TRBJ2-3; the match to TRBD1 covers 7 bases. CDR3 length: 14 amino acids. Trimming at V came to 2 bases and at J to 3 bases, leaving 2 bases not matched to a gene. Germline values: CDR1 ENHRY, CDR2 SYGVKD. CDR3 DNA sequence: TGTGCCATCAGTGAGAACAGGGGAACAGATACGCAGTATTTT. Translating gives CAISENRGTDTQYF.

This chain joins TRBV6-6 and TRBJ2-7; possible D gene TRBD1, 5 bases. From germline, CDR1 is MNHNY and CDR2 SVGAGI (reference sequence). The CDR3 sequence is 14 residues long. Deletions cut 7 bases from V and 5 bases from J, with 18 bases between. CDR3 coding DNA: TGTGCCAGCACCCTCCAGGGTGGATCCCACGAGCAGTACTTC. Its protein is CASTLQGGSHEQYF.

The gene calls are TRBV28 and TRBJ1-5; D uncertain. Germline assignment: CDR1 MDHEN and CDR2 SYDVKM. V gave up 6 bases and J gave up 11 bases, with 14 bases separating them. This CDR3 spans 12 amino acids. The DNA of the CDR3 is TGTGCCAGCAGCTCCGTTCCCTCAGCCCAGCATTTT. Encoded protein: CASSSVPSAQHF. Full variable domain (rest looked up from reference TRBV28 and TRBJ1-5): DVKVTQSSRYLVKRTGEKVFLECVQDMDHENMFWYRQDPGLGLRLIYFSYDVKMKEKGDIPEGYSVSREKKERFSLILESASTNQTSMYLCASSSVPSAQHFGDGTRLSIL.

V is TRBV7-9 and J is TRBJ2-7; D might be TRBD1 (6 bases). CDR3 length equals 15 residues. Germline loops: CDR1 SEHNR, CDR2 FQNEAQ (reference sequence). V lost 5 bases and J lost 1, with 15 bases in between. DNA for the CDR3: TGTGCCAGCAGCCGGACCGGGACAACTTCCTACGAGCAGTACTTC. Protein: CASSRTGTTSYEQYF.

This chain joins TRBV27 and TRBJ2-2; D is ambiguous. V lost 3 bases to trimming and J lost 3 bases, with 11 bases between them. CDR1 and CDR2 from the germline V gene are MNHEY and SMNVEV (reference sequence). CDR3 length: 15 amino acids. CDR3 region: CASSFGSEYTGELFF. CDR3 in DNA: TGTGCCAGCAGTTTCGGTAGTGAGTACACCGGGGAGCTGTTTTTT.

The rearrangement links TRBV19 to TRBJ1-2; 9 nucleotides align to TRBD1. Germline CDR1 reads LNHDA; CDR2 reads SQIVND (reference sequence). Trimming removed 11 bases from V and 4 bases from J; junction bases left unmatched: 11. The CDR3 consists of 14 residues. The CDR3 protein is CAVDSGTGIYGYTF. Written as DNA, the CDR3 is TGTGCCGTCGACTCCGGGACAGGGATCTATGGCTACACCTTC.

The V call is TRBV7-3, the J call TRBJ1-2, with 7 bases matching TRBD1. CDR1 and CDR2 from the germline V gene are SGHTA and FQGTGA. There are 14 residues in the CDR3. J gave up 6 bases and V 5 bases, and 9 bases lay outside the gene matches. As DNA, the CDR3 is TGTGCCAGCAGCAAAAGACAGGGTATGGATGGCTACACCTTC. Encoded protein: CASSKRQGMDGYTF.

V gene TRBV27 combines with J gene TRBJ2-7, with a possible D match to TRBD1 (5 bases). Germline CDR1 and CDR2: MNHEY and SMNVEV (reference sequence). The CDR3 spans 15 residues. Trimming removed 2 bases from V and 0 bases from J, with 11 bases in between. The CDR3 region has the DNA TGTGCCAGCAGTTTAGGACATTCGAACTCCTACGAGCAGTACTTC. Its protein is CASSLGHSNSYEQYF.

The genes are TRBV9 and TRBJ1-5, with 10 bases fitting TRBD1. Per germline, CDR1 SGDLS and CDR2 YYNGEE. Trimming took 4 bases from V and 5 from J; bases not matched to a gene: 9. The CDR3 consists of 16 residues. The DNA of the CDR3 is TGTGCCAGCAGCTATTCCGGGACAGGGGTCCATCAGCCCCAGCATTTT. Its translation: CASSYSGTGVHQPQHF. The full variable domain, completed using reference TRBV9 and TRBJ1-5, is DSGVTQTPKHLITATGQRVTLRCSPRSGDLSVYWYQQSLDQGLQFLIQYYNGEERAKGNILERFSAQQFPDLHSELNLSSLELGDSALYFCASSYSGTGVHQPQHFGDGTRLSIL.

This clone appeared a single time. CDR3 amino acids: CASSRALDRVNSPLHF. The DNA for the CDR3 is TGCGCCAGCAGCCGGGCTTTGGACAGAGTCAATTCACCCCTCCACTTT. The chain has TRBV4-3 and TRBJ1-6; TRBD1 is a possible D gene (6 bases). This CDR3 comprises 16 residues. V dropped 4 bases and J dropped 7 bases, with 17 bases sitting between them. Germline V gives CDR1 LGHNA, CDR2 YSLEER.